The rows below give T cell receptor beta chains drawn from one sample of a study of blood T cell repertoires in COVID-19. Produced via immunoSEQ multiplex PCR; TCRdb's table is partial and in-frame only. The sample consists of approximately 200,000 clones, around 89% of them appearing once. The specimen was PBMCs or T cells enriched from blood (not recorded which). The receptors stem from a woman under 30 in a cohort exposed to, infected with or recovered from COVID-19 (not recorded which). The CDR3 runs from the conserved cysteine through the conserved F or W. Each record gives: V gene, CDR3 protein.

v_call: TRBV3-1/TRBV3-2; cdr3_aa: CASSQGLLAGVQPQHF
v_call: TRBV24-1; cdr3_aa: CATSDLGAAGETGELFF
v_call: TRBV4-1; cdr3_aa: CASSQAWGGSYEQYF
v_call: TRBV9; cdr3_aa: CASSVAGTGSTREQYF
v_call: TRBV11-2; cdr3_aa: CASSLHFGELFF
v_call: TRBV30; cdr3_aa: CAWHRGLPNEQFF
v_call: TRBV6-2/TRBV6-3; cdr3_aa: CASSRGWGPTYEQYF
v_call: TRBV7-9; cdr3_aa: CASSPGGGGANVLTF
v_call: TRBV5-1; cdr3_aa: CASSWGGTEDEKLFF
v_call: TRBV19; cdr3_aa: CASSIAGGINQPQHF
v_call: TRBV19; cdr3_aa: CASTTGAGDYGYTF
v_call: TRBV7-9; cdr3_aa: CASSLVRSDRGSPLHF
v_call: TRBV9; cdr3_aa: CASSVASHSNYGYTF
v_call: TRBV10-2; cdr3_aa: CASSELRQGDQPQHF
v_call: TRBV19; cdr3_aa: CASSGRDRGHFQPQHF
v_call: TRBV5-4; cdr3_aa: CASSLEAGPRGGYGYTF
v_call: TRBV2; cdr3_aa: CASTGETQYF
v_call: TRBV10-2; cdr3_aa: CASSESGPTNSPLHF
v_call: TRBV6-5; cdr3_aa: CASSQDMTKDTQYF
v_call: TRBV5-1; cdr3_aa: CASSFEGQGYGYTF
v_call: TRBV6-2/TRBV6-3; cdr3_aa: CASSFHIYTQYF
v_call: TRBV6-5; cdr3_aa: CASRLTNTGELFF
v_call: TRBV29-1; cdr3_aa: CSVEDRPNQPQHF
v_call: TRBV2; cdr3_aa: CASSEMEQGAGNQPQHF
v_call: TRBV7-8; cdr3_aa: CASKTGANTEAFF
v_call: TRBV5-1; cdr3_aa: CASSLIIQRDGYTF